Shown below are 13 T cell receptor beta chains from a single sample sequenced in a study of blood T cell repertoires in COVID-19. Profiled with immunoSEQ multiplex PCR; TCRdb holds only in-frame clones, not every one. The table lists about 220,000 clones, around 83% of them singletons, with 1.3% in the top ten. Sequenced: PBMCs or T cells enriched from blood (not recorded which). The receptors stem from a woman between 40 and 55 years old with acute COVID-19.

The rearrangement links TRBV29-1 to TRBJ1-1; D possibly corresponds to TRBD1 (5 bases). Germline V gene data show CDR1 as SQVTM and CDR2 as ANQGSEA. CDR3 length equals 13 residues. V was cut by 4 bases and J by 3 bases, with 12 bases left in between. The chain's CDR3 is CSVVSRGDTEAFF. CDR3 coding DNA: TGCAGCGTTGTTTCTCGGGGGGACACTGAAGCTTTCTTT.

The genes are TRBV19 and TRBJ2-2, with TRBD1 matching over 8 bases. J lost 6 bases, V lost 8 bases, and 5 bases had no gene match. The germline gives CDR1 LNHDA, CDR2 SQIVND (reference sequence). This CDR3 region has 13 residues. The CDR3 loop reads CASAGQGPGELFF. The DNA of the CDR3 is TGTGCCAGTGCTGGACAGGGTCCCGGGGAGCTGTTTTTT.

This chain joins TRBV2 and TRBJ1-3; no firm D call. The V and J ends lost 3 bases and 0 bases respectively, with 9 bases between them. The CDR3 totals 15 residues. From germline, CDR1 is SNHLY and CDR2 FYNNEI. The CDR3 bases are TGTGCCAGCAGTGATATCCGGAGCTCTGGAAACACCATATATTTT. It yields the protein CASSDIRSSGNTIYF.

This clone occurred many times. For the CDR3, the DNA is TGTGCCAGCAGCGACAGACGGGTTACGAGCTACGAGCAGTACTTC. Translation gives CASSDRRVTSYEQYF. The chain is built from TRBV7-8 and TRBJ2-7, with a weak D call TRBD1 (5 bases). This CDR3 spans 15 amino acids. V dropped 5 bases and J dropped 3 bases, with 17 bases sitting between them. Germline CDR1 reads SGHVS; CDR2 reads FQNEAQ.

The chain joins TRBV4-2 to TRBJ1-4; the D gene is possibly TRBD1 (6 bases). CDR3 length: 16 residues. Trimming cost V 1 base and J 0 bases, with 9 bases left between them. The germline CDR1 and CDR2 sequences are LGHNA and YNFKEQ. In DNA, the CDR3 is TGTGCCAGCAGCCAAGGACAGGCGACAACTAATGAAAAACTGTTTTTT. As protein: CASSQGQATTNEKLFF.

This chain uses TRBV6-5 with TRBJ1-5; 8 nucleotides agree with TRBD1. With V trimmed by 5 bases and J by 4 bases, 7 bases remained unmatched. CDR3 length: 15 amino acids. Germline-derived CDR1 and CDR2 are MNHEY and SVGAGI. CDR3 DNA sequence: TGTGCCAGCAGTAACGGACAGGGACGTAATCAGCCCCAGCATTTT. It encodes CASSNGQGRNQPQHF.

The chain combines TRBV19 with TRBJ1-1; a possible D gene is TRBD1 (6 bases). From germline, CDR1 is LNHDA and CDR2 SQIVND (reference sequence). Trimming stripped 6 bases from V and 5 bases from J, with 13 bases between. The CDR3 consists of 13 residues. The CDR3 here is CASSTGLETEAFF. CDR3 nucleotides: TGTGCCAGTAGCACAGGGTTGGAAACTGAAGCTTTCTTT. Looking up the rest from reference TRBV19 and TRBJ1-1 gives the full variable domain: DGGITQSPKYLFRKEGQNVTLSCEQNLNHDAMYWYRQDPGQGLRLIYYSQIVNDFQKGDIAEGYSVSREKKESFPLTVTSAQKNPTAFYLCASSTGLETEAFFGQGTRLTVV.

The V call is TRBV7-2, the J call TRBJ1-6; 10 bases align to TRBD1. The V segment lost 5 bases and the J segment 9 bases; nucleotides outside the gene matches: 4. Germline lookup yields CDR1 SGHTA and CDR2 FQGNSA. The CDR3 length is 14 residues. CDR3 amino acids: CASSPRDRGSPLHF. CDR3 sequence (DNA): TGTGCCAGCAGCCCCCGGGACAGGGGTTCACCCCTCCACTTT.

The chain links TRBV4-1 to TRBJ1-3, with D hard to call. The CDR3 is 15 residues long. Germline CDR1 and CDR2: MGHRA and YSYEKL. V lost 0 bases, J lost 1 base, and 7 bases lay in between. The DNA for the CDR3 is TGCGCCAGCAGCCAAGATCGCAGTTCTGGAAACACCATATATTTT. Translated, it gives CASSQDRSSGNTIYF.

This CDR3 is CASSPNSRGYEQYF. The CDR3 region has the DNA TGTGCCAGCAGCCCGAACTCAAGGGGGTACGAGCAGTACTTC. The chain combines TRBV3-1 (or the pseudogene TRBV3-2) with TRBJ2-7, with TRBD1 as a possible D gene (6 bases). This CDR3 comprises 14 residues. CDR1 is LGHDT, CDR2 YNNKEL, per germline (reference sequence). V lost 4 bases to trimming and J lost 4 bases, with 14 bases between them.

This chain links TRBV19 with TRBJ1-2; D is unresolved. The length of the CDR3 is 15 residues. Trimming cost V 7 bases and J 2 bases, with 17 bases left between them. The V gene's germline CDR1 is LNHDA and CDR2 SQIVND (reference sequence). CDR3: CASIDDAGRNYGYTF. CDR3 in DNA: TGTGCCAGTATAGACGACGCGGGAAGAAACTATGGCTACACCTTC.

V gene TRBV28 combines with J gene TRBJ1-2; TRBD1 matches 8 bases. The CDR3 sequence is 15 residues long. V lost 6 bases and J lost 2; bases outside the gene matches: 8. Germline lookup yields CDR1 MDHEN and CDR2 SYDVKM. The CDR3 sequence is CASRPDRGVNYGYTF. CDR3 bases: TGTGCCAGCAGACCTGACAGGGGAGTGAACTATGGCTACACCTTC.

The V gene is TRBV11-2, the J gene TRBJ2-1, with 8 nucleotides matching TRBD2. The CDR3 runs to 17 residues. Trimming took 5 bases from V and 9 from J; bases not matched to a gene: 18. Germline-derived CDR1 and CDR2 are SGHAT and FQNNGV. CDR3 bases: TGTGCCAGCAGCCCGAGTACGGTTTTCGGGAGGGCCCTTGAGCAGTTCTTC. Encoded protein: CASSPSTVFGRALEQFF.